This T cell receptor beta chain was sequenced in a study of Ad26.COV2.S vaccination and SARS-CoV-2 variants. Produced via immunoSEQ multiplex PCR; TCRdb's table is partial and in-frame only. The top ten clones hold around 3.4% of a sample with about 400,000 clones, 80% to 90% of them seen once. Specified treatment: 15 to 20 received Ad26.COV2.S at low or high dose, single or two shots; roughly five received placebo; per-sample allocation not given. Sampling was done on day 63 after the first vaccine or placebo injection. A Boston donor was an adult aged 18-55 years. The CDR3 has 13 amino acids. V dropped 1 base and J dropped 6 bases, with 10 bases sitting between them. CDR1 is SGHVS, CDR2 FNYEAQ, per germline.

V and J are TRBV7-6 and TRBJ2-7; D is perhaps TRBD2 (7 bases). The origin of this receptor is a person aged 18-60 years who received the Ad26.COV2.S COVID-19 vaccine or a placebo. The sample consisted of peripheral blood, taken in a trial of Ad26.COV2.S vaccine versus placebo. CDR3: CASSLGEGGEQYF. As DNA, the CDR3 is TGTGCCAGCAGCTTAGGGGAGGGGGGCGAGCAGTACTTC.